A single TCR beta chain is shown here with its context. The data were obtained in a study of shared clonotypes between healthy human individuals. All donors qualified as healthy HIV-negative adults and had experienced no recent acute infections or vaccinations. Researchers drew on roughly 82 million PBMCs for genomic DNA from unsorted samples. Several immunoSEQ 96-well plates shared each subset's DNA, each plate a replicate. Sequencing used immunoSEQ multiplex PCR; TCRdb keeps in-frame clones, though not all of them. The sample holds about 450,000 clones, 79% seen once. Input material: PBMCs. The clonotype originates from a middle-aged woman in good health. Some clones in this sample may be carry-over from other donors' samples.

The CDR3 here is CASKSYNEQFF. CDR3 nucleotide sequence: TGCGCCAGCAAAAGCTACAATGAGCAGTTCTTC. The chain combines TRBV4-1 with TRBJ2-1; D not certain. The germline V gene has CDR1 MGHRA and CDR2 YSYEKL. The CDR3 runs 11 residues. The V end lost 7 bases, the J end lost 3 bases, and 4 bases lay between the germline ends.